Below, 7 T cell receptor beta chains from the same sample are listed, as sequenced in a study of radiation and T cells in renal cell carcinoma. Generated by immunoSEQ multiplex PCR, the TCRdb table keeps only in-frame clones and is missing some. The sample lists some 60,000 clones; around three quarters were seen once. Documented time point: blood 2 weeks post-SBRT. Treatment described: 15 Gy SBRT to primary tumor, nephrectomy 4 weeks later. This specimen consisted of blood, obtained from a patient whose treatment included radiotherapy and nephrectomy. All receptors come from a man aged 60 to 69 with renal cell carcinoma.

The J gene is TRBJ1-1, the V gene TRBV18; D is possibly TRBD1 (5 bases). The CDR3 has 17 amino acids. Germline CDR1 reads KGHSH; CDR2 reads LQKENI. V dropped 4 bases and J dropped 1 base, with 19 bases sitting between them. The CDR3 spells CASSRRGYGERNTEAFF. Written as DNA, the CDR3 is TGTGCCAGCTCACGACGGGGCTACGGGGAACGGAACACTGAAGCTTTCTTT.

CDR3 protein: CASSYGSGETQYF. In nucleotides, the CDR3 is TGTGCCAGCAGCTACGGGTCCGGGGAGACCCAGTACTTC. The gene calls are TRBV11-2 and TRBJ2-5; unclear D gene. The CDR3 is made up of 13 amino acids. Trimming took 4 bases from V and 5 from J, leaving 11 bases between them. Germline V CDR1 and CDR2: SGHAT, FQNNGV.

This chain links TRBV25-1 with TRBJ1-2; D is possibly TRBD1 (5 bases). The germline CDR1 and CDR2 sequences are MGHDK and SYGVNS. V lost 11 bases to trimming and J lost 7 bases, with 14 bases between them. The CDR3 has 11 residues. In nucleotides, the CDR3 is TGTGCCTACGGGACTCTAACTGGCTACACCTTC. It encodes CAYGTLTGYTF.

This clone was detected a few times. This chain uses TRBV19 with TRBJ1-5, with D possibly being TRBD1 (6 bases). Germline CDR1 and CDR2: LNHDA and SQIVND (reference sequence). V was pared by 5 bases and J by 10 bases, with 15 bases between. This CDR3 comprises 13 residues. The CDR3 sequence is CASSPRTEVPQHF. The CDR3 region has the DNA TGTGCCAGTAGTCCCCGGACAGAAGTACCCCAGCATTTT. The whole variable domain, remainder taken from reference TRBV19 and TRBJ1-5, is DGGITQSPKYLFRKEGQNVTLSCEQNLNHDAMYWYRQDPGQGLRLIYYSQIVNDFQKGDIAEGYSVSREKKESFPLTVTSAQKNPTAFYLCASSPRTEVPQHFGDGTRLSIL.

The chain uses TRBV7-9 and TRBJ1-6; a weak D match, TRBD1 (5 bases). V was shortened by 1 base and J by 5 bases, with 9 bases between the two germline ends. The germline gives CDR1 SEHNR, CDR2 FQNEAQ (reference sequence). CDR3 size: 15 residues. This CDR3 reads CASSLDLGDNSPLHF. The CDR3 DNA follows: TGTGCCAGCAGCTTAGATCTGGGGGATAATTCACCCCTCCACTTT.

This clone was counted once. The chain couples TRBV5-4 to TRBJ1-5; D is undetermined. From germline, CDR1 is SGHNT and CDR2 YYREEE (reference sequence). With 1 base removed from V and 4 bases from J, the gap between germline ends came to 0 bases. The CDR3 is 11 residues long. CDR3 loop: CASSLNQPQHF. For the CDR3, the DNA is TGTGCCAGCAGCTTGAATCAGCCCCAGCATTTT.

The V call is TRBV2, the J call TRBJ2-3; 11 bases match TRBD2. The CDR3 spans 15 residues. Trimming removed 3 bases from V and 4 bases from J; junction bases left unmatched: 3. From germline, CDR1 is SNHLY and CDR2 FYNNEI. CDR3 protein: CASSDSGRAADTQYF. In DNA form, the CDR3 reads TGTGCCAGCAGTGATAGCGGGAGGGCCGCAGATACGCAGTATTTT.